This T cell receptor (beta chain) was sequenced for a study of blood T cell repertoires in COVID-19. Study context: Italy, Spain and the United States were the sources of the convalescent and acute COVID-19 samples.

Clones were read by immunoSEQ multiplex PCR, and TCRdb kept only the in-frame ones, dropping some. The table records 140,000 to 150,000 clones, approximately 80% of them present only once. V lost 3 bases and J 5 bases, leaving 6 bases between the germline ends. Germline CDR1 reads SGHNT; CDR2 reads YENEEA. The CDR3 extends over 12 amino acids. Material: peripheral blood. This clonotype was obtained from a man aged 60 to 75 with active or convalescent COVID-19. This chain connects TRBV11-3 to TRBJ2-3; D may be TRBD1 (5 bases). Here the CDR3 DNA reads TGTGCCAGCAGCTTCAGGGAAGATACGCAGTATTTT. It codes for CASSFREDTQYF.